This record concerns one T cell receptor (beta chain) sequence. Its antigen has not been determined. No base quality values were provided; no much bigger clone lies one nucleotide off. Trimming takes 5 bases off V and 0 bases off J; junction bases not matched to a gene: 8. The germline V gene (reference sequence) provides CDR1 WNHNN and CDR2 SYGVQD. From the cysteine up to the phenylalanine, the CDR3 has a length of 16 residues. CDR3 DNA is the only sequence kept; it has 48 bases, read in frame from the first base. The record originates from a study of response to subunit inactivated influenza vaccine (dated by TCRdb to between 2017 and 2018). Some background on the complete study: To follow how T cells responded to a trivalent subunit inactivated influenza vaccine, the researchers relied on deep quantitative profiling of the T cell receptor repertoire. General study outcomes and caveats: It was suggested by the authors that each seasonal influenza vaccination may recruit only a limited number of new T cells.

The library was made by RT-PCR. Reads for this sample came from an Illumina HiSeq 2500. TCRdb passed the public sequencing reads through fastp at Q25 and MiXCR, retaining productive beta sequences. When rows share a CDR3 protein, they turn into one entry using the most common DNA and genes. A total of roughly 700,000 distinct CDR3 sequences appear in this sample, 14% of them only once. Roughly 6.4% of the sample rests with the top ten. The chain uses TRBV10-1 and TRBJ2-3; 7 nucleotides in the junction match TRBD1. The receptor's source is a man aged 45-65 years who received an inactivated influenza vaccine. Donor details come from another sample of the same person, matched by shared clones. The material was PBMCs from blood, obtained about 14 days before vaccination. The DNA sequence follows: TGCGCCAGCAGTCCTGACAGGGTGTTTAGCACAGATACGCAGTATTTT. Translated, this gives CASSPDRVFSTDTQYF.